This TCR beta chain came from a study of spatial heterogeneity in lung cancer. Time point defined: sample taken at primary tumor resection. Unsorted tumor, nontumor lung tissue or cryopreserved PBMC supplied the whole RNA. Each TCR cDNA molecule carried a unique molecular identifier. TCRdb redid the calling of the 5' RACE reads with MiXCR, one entry per CDR3 protein. The table includes approximately 40,000 distinct CDR3 sequences, approximately 7.5% detected once. CDR1 is MNHNY and CDR2 is SVGAGI in the germline V gene (reference sequence). V dropped 6 bases and J dropped 7 bases, with 8 bases sitting between them. The CDR3 is 11 amino acids.

Source: PBMCs, taken at surgery. The chain uses TRBV6-6 and TRBJ2-3, with D perhaps matching TRBD1 (6 bases). This receptor was identified in a male donor with early-stage non-small cell lung cancer. CDR3 in DNA: TGTGCCAGCAGAACAGGGCATACGCAGTATTTT. This translates into CASRTGHTQYF.